This T cell receptor (beta chain) originates from a study of OX40 agonist ivuxolimab in advanced cancers. Study conclusions and caveats: Partial responders receiving 0.1-3.0 mg/kg showed among the lowest clonal expansion.

Concerning this clone itself: Antigen specificity is unknown.

Trimming took 8 bases from V and 2 from J; bases not matched to a gene: 6. This CDR3 is built from 14 residues. Germline-derived CDR1 and CDR2 are LNHDA and SQIVND (reference sequence). Repertoires were generated with immunoSEQ multiplex PCR, while TCRdb's copy carries only in-frame clones and drops some. The sample lists 87,000 or so clones; about 87% were seen once. This specimen was CD4+ or CD8+ T cells sorted from blood, taken in a trial of the OX40 agonist ivuxolimab. The chain couples TRBV19 to TRBJ2-7; 10 bases agree with TRBD1. The origin of this receptor is an adult with an advanced solid tumor such as melanoma, head and neck, liver or kidney cancer. CDR3 loop: CASRRDRGAYEQYF. CDR3 bases: TGTGCCAGTCGCCGGGACAGGGGTGCCTACGAGCAGTACTTC.